Sequencing of this T cell receptor (beta chain) was carried out in a study of blood T cell repertoires in COVID-19. Study summary: T cells, B-cell-depleted T cells, or PBMCs supplied cDNA or gDNA.

The participants were between about 18 and 90 years old and came from 20 to 30 US areas. In the authors' workflow: Amplified reference gene primers provided the basis for estimating nucleated cell counts. This table comes from immunoSEQ multiplex PCR, and its TCRdb copy is limited to in-frame clones, with some not included. V, J and clone size derive from that table, while D and trimming were established from the DNA sequence. The data show 200,000 to 300,000 clones, with roughly 85% seen just once and 3.6% held by the top ten. Trimming took 4 bases from V and 5 from J, leaving 12 bases between them. CDR3 length: 13 residues. Germline V gene sequence: CDR1 MDHEN, CDR2 SYDVKM.

Material for sequencing was PBMCs or T cells enriched from blood (not recorded which). The TCR originated in a woman between 35 and 50 years old who had been exposed to COVID-19. The chain recombines TRBV28 with TRBJ2-7; D gene unclear. The CDR3 here is CASSSSLSHEQYF. CDR3 bases: TGTGCCAGCAGTTCGTCCCTTAGTCACGAGCAGTACTTC.